These 30 T cell receptor beta chains share one sample of origin, sequenced in a study of blood T cell repertoires in COVID-19. The method was immunoSEQ multiplex PCR; TCRdb's version includes in-frame clones alone and lacks a portion of them. Among under 300,000 clones, about 86% were seen once, and the ten largest hold approximately 3.6%. Sequenced sample: PBMCs or T cells enriched from blood (not recorded which). Every receptor here comes from a man aged 45-65 years who had recovered from COVID-19.

This sequence joins TRBV3-1 (or the pseudogene TRBV3-2) and TRBJ1-1; 12 bases are a match to TRBD1. In germline, CDR1 is LGHDT, CDR2 YNNKEL (reference sequence). The trim removed 0 bases at V and 10 bases at J, leaving 6 bases unmatched. CDR3 length: 15 amino acids. DNA for the CDR3: TGTGCCAGCAGCCAAGATGGGTGGGACAGGGGGCGAGCTTTCTTT. Translating gives CASSQDGWDRGRAFF.

The chain employs TRBV18 and TRBJ1-3, with a weak D call TRBD1 (5 bases). Germline V gives CDR1 KGHSH, CDR2 LQKENI. V was clipped by 1 base and J by 0 bases, with 7 bases between them. This CDR3 contains 15 residues. Written as DNA, the CDR3 is TGTGCCAGCTCACCACGACAGAACTCTGGAAACACCATATATTTT. Translation: CASSPRQNSGNTIYF.

J is TRBJ2-7 and V is TRBV30, with TRBD1 identical over 7 bases. There are 13 residues in the CDR3. Germline V gene sequence: CDR1 GTSNPN, CDR2 SVGIG (reference sequence). With 3 bases clipped from V and 7 bases from J, the junction kept 9 bases outside the gene matches. CDR3 in amino acids: CAWRQGPISEQYF. CDR3 nucleotides: TGTGCCTGGAGACAGGGGCCCATTTCGGAGCAGTACTTC.

The rearrangement joins TRBV3-1 (or the pseudogene TRBV3-2) to TRBJ1-2, with TRBD1 matching over 7 bases. The germline V gene has CDR1 LGHDT and CDR2 YNNKEL (reference sequence). Trimming cost V 5 bases and J 6 bases; bases outside gene matches: 12. The CDR3 spans 15 residues. The CDR3 region is CASSYHRGAGNGYTF. CDR3 coding DNA: TGTGCCAGCAGCTACCACAGGGGAGCCGGAAATGGCTACACCTTC.

CDR3 nucleotides: TGTGCCTCGGGCGGGGATCGGGATACGCAGTATTTT. Its translation is CASGGDRDTQYF. The chain employs TRBV7-9 and TRBJ2-3; tentative D call: TRBD2 (6 bases). With 11 bases removed from V and 6 bases from J, the gap between germline ends came to 15 bases. The CDR3 has 12 amino acids. Germline-derived CDR1 and CDR2 are SEHNR and FQNEAQ (reference sequence). The whole variable domain, filled in from reference TRBV7-9 and TRBJ2-3, reads DTGVSQNPRHKITKRGQNVTFRCDPISEHNRLYWYRQTLGQGPEFLTYFQNEAQLEKSRLLSDRFSAERPKGSFSTLEIQRTEQGDSAMYLCASGGDRDTQYFGPGTRLTVL.

V is TRBV2 and J is TRBJ2-2; 10 positions agree with TRBD2. The junction had 3 bases not matched to a gene; V was cut back by 1 base and J by 4 bases. The CDR3 length is 16 residues. The germline V gene has CDR1 SNHLY and CDR2 FYNNEI. The CDR3 protein is CASSEVGLALTGELFF. The CDR3 DNA reads as TGTGCCAGCAGTGAAGTGGGACTAGCGCTCACCGGGGAGCTGTTTTTT.

The chain employs TRBV2 and TRBJ1-5; tentative D call: TRBD1 (5 bases). There are 15 residues in the CDR3. CDR1 is SNHLY and CDR2 is FYNNEI in the germline V gene. The V and J ends lost 1 base and 0 bases respectively, with 7 bases between them. In DNA form, the CDR3 reads TGTGCCAGCAGTGAAGGACAGTATAGCAATCAGCCCCAGCATTTT. Its protein product is CASSEGQYSNQPQHF.

For the CDR3, the DNA is TGTGCTAGTGGACCCAAACTAGCGTGGGGGGAAGAGACCCAGTACTTC. Translation gives CASGPKLAWGEETQYF. The rearrangement joins TRBV12-5 to TRBJ2-5; 7 nucleotides match TRBD2. With V trimmed by 6 bases and J by 3 bases, 13 bases remained unmatched. The CDR3 length is 16 residues. Germline CDR1 LGHNT, CDR2 FRNRAP. Combining the CDR3 with reference TRBV12-5 and TRBJ2-5 gives the whole variable domain DARVTQTPRHKVTEMGQEVTMRCQPILGHNTVFWYRQTMMQGLELLAYFRNRAPLDDSGMPKDRFSAEMPDATLATLKIQPSEPRDSAVYFCASGPKLAWGEETQYFGPGTRLLVL.

V is TRBV4-2 and J is TRBJ2-1; 9 bases fit TRBD2. The V segment lost 1 base and the J segment 12 bases; nucleotides outside the gene matches: 1. Germline V gives CDR1 LGHNA, CDR2 YNFKEQ. The CDR3 is 12 residues long. CDR3 amino acids: CASSQVSGGQFF. The CDR3 DNA reads TGTGCCAGCAGCCAAGTTAGCGGGGGGCAGTTCTTC.

In its sample, this clone was seen once. The chain recombines TRBV6-5 with TRBJ2-3; D is perhaps TRBD2 (6 bases). CDR3 length equals 14 residues. The V gene's germline CDR1 is MNHEY and CDR2 SVGAGI. The V end was cut by 2 bases, the J end by 9 bases, with 15 bases between. The CDR3 region is CASSYTGLSDTQYF. In DNA form, the CDR3 reads TGTGCCAGCAGTTACACGGGACTTTCGGACACGCAGTATTTT.

This clone was picked up one time. This rearrangement joins TRBV29-1 to TRBJ1-1; TRBD1 is a possible D gene (5 bases). Germline V gene sequence: CDR1 SQVTM, CDR2 ANQGSEA. The CDR3 loop spans 14 amino acids. V was pared by 6 bases and J by 1 base, with 15 bases between. The CDR3 sequence: CSVYRMGPNTEAFF. CDR3 DNA: TGCAGCGTCTACAGGATGGGGCCGAACACTGAAGCTTTCTTT.

This chain uses TRBV19 with TRBJ2-4; 7 bases are a match to TRBD1. Germline V CDR1 and CDR2: LNHDA, SQIVND (reference sequence). The ends lost 7 bases at V and 0 bases at J; junction bases unmatched: 9. The CDR3 runs to 16 residues. CDR3 sequence reads: CASTLQGNIAKNIQYF. CDR3 in DNA: TGTGCCAGTACCCTACAGGGGAACATAGCCAAAAACATTCAGTACTTC.

This clone was detected only once. The genes are TRBV28 and TRBJ2-1, with 11 bases lining up with TRBD1. With 6 bases clipped from V and 3 bases from J, the junction kept 10 bases outside the gene matches. The CDR3 contains 17 residues. Germline V CDR1 and CDR2: MDHEN, SYDVKM. CDR3 sequence reads: CASRFGTGGPLYNEQFF. The CDR3 DNA is TGTGCCAGCAGATTCGGGACAGGGGGGCCCCTCTACAATGAGCAGTTCTTC.

The chain employs TRBV7-6 and TRBJ1-1; no definite D call. Germline assignment: CDR1 SGHVS and CDR2 FNYEAQ. CDR3 length equals 13 residues. Trimming pared 1 base from V and 3 bases from J, leaving 6 bases between. The CDR3 coding sequence is TGTGCCAGCAGCTTAGATACTTACACTGAAGCTTTCTTT. This translates into CASSLDTYTEAFF.

The J gene is TRBJ1-3, the V gene TRBV21-1; the table gives TRBD1 as D, unverified against the DNA. TRBV21-1 constitutes a pseudogene. The CDR3 covers 18 residues. The CDR3 sequence is CASTPGTGIRVSGNTIYF. DNA of the CDR3: TGTGCCAGCACCCCCGGGACAGGGATACGGGTCTCTGGAAACACCATATATTTT.

This clone was counted a few times. The rearrangement links TRBV18 to TRBJ1-3; D unclear. Germline values: CDR1 KGHSH, CDR2 LQKENI. The V and J ends lost 3 bases and 4 bases respectively, with 7 bases between them. CDR3 size: 13 residues. CDR3 nucleotide sequence: TGTGCCAGCTCACCGGGAGTCGGAAACACCATATATTTT. Protein sequence: CASSPGVGNTIYF.

The gene calls are TRBV11-3 and TRBJ2-1, with D perhaps TRBD2 (5 bases). V lost 0 bases, J lost 15 bases, and 12 bases lay in between. The CDR3 is 12 amino acids. The germline V gene has CDR1 SGHNT and CDR2 YENEEA. This chain's CDR3 is CASSLDFSGLFF. The CDR3 nucleotides read TGTGCCAGCAGCTTAGATTTCTCGGGATTGTTCTTC.

The chain employs TRBV28 and TRBJ2-1; TRBD2 might be the D (6 bases). The CDR3 has 15 amino acids. The germline V gene encodes CDR1 MDHEN and CDR2 SYDVKM. V lost 6 bases to trimming and J lost 10 bases, with 22 bases between them. The CDR3 loop is CASSPGLARRGEQFF. The CDR3 DNA is TGTGCCAGCAGCCCCGGACTGGCCCGGCGGGGCGAGCAGTTCTTC. Supplemented by reference TRBV28 and TRBJ2-1, the full variable domain reads DVKVTQSSRYLVKRTGEKVFLECVQDMDHENMFWYRQDPGLGLRLIYFSYDVKMKEKGDIPEGYSVSREKKERFSLILESASTNQTSMYLCASSPGLARRGEQFFGPGTRLTVL.

The chain couples TRBV10-1 to TRBJ1-6; D is uncertain. The CDR3 extends over 11 amino acids. V dropped 10 bases and J dropped 7 bases, with 8 bases sitting between them. Germline-derived CDR1 and CDR2 are WNHNN and SYGVQD (reference sequence). The CDR3 region has the DNA TGCGCCACCGGAGTGAATTCACCCCTCCACTTT. Translation gives CATGVNSPLHF.

This clone was counted a single time. This chain joins TRBV27 and TRBJ1-3, with 10 positions matching TRBD1. V shed 7 bases and J 1 base; nucleotides not matched to a gene: 10. This CDR3 contains 17 residues. Germline V gives CDR1 MNHEY, CDR2 SMNVEV (reference sequence). The chain's CDR3 is CASKKLGQGTSGNTIYF. The CDR3 DNA reads TGTGCCAGCAAGAAGCTGGGACAGGGGACTTCTGGAAACACCATATATTTT.

V and J are TRBV2 and TRBJ2-1, with 9 nucleotides matching TRBD1. From germline, CDR1 is SNHLY and CDR2 FYNNEI. The V and J ends lost 5 bases and 6 bases, in that order; junction bases with no gene match: 14. The CDR3 runs to 17 residues. CDR3 residues: CASSKTGDRGYVNEQFF. CDR3 sequence (DNA): TGTGCCAGCAGTAAGACCGGCGACAGGGGGTACGTCAATGAGCAGTTCTTC.

This clone was seen a single time. Other DNA sequences in this sample translate to the same CDR3. This chain uses TRBV19 with TRBJ1-5; 10 bases fit TRBD1. In germline, CDR1 is LNHDA, CDR2 SQIVND (reference sequence). J gave up 4 bases and V 7 bases, and 1 base lay outside the gene matches. CDR3 length equals 13 residues. This CDR3 reads CASTGQGNQPQHF. The CDR3 DNA reads as TGTGCCAGTACGGGACAGGGGAATCAGCCCCAGCATTTT.

The DNA of the CDR3 is TGCAGCGTTGGGGAGGTCACCGGGGAGCTGTTTTTT. Protein product: CSVGEVTGELFF. This chain connects TRBV29-1 to TRBJ2-2, with D possibly matching TRBD2 (6 bases). The CDR3 contains 12 residues. Germline assignment: CDR1 SQVTM and CDR2 ANQGSEA. Trimming took 4 bases from V and 4 from J, leaving 7 bases between them.

In its sample, this clone was seen a few times. This sequence joins TRBV5-3 and TRBJ2-7; TRBD1 matches at 10 bases. TRBV5-3 is labeled an ORF, and its function is uncertain. CDR3 length: 15 amino acids. V lost 4 bases and J lost 2; bases outside the gene matches: 6. The CDR3 loop reads CARSHGTGVPYEQYF. Here the CDR3 DNA reads TGTGCCAGAAGCCACGGGACAGGGGTACCCTACGAGCAGTACTTC.

This clone was recorded once. The chain carries TRBV3-1 (or the pseudogene TRBV3-2) and TRBJ2-7, with 8 positions matching TRBD2. The germline V gene has CDR1 LGHDT and CDR2 YNNKEL (reference sequence). The CDR3 runs to 15 residues. Losses at the gene ends were 0 bases for V and 7 bases for J; bases not matched to a gene: 8. The CDR3 nucleotides are TGTGCCAGCAGCCAAGATATGATGACGGGAGGGGAGCAGTACTTC. It specifies CASSQDMMTGGEQYF.

The rearrangement links TRBV6-2 or TRBV6-3 to TRBJ2-3; 7 nucleotides align to TRBD2. The CDR3 has 15 amino acids. CDR1 is MNHEY, CDR2 SVGEGT, per germline. After removal of 4 bases from V and 0 bases from J, the junction contained 4 bases not matched to a gene. The CDR3 DNA is TGTGCCAGCAGTTCTGGTAGCGGGAGCACAGATACGCAGTATTTT. This translates into CASSSGSGSTDTQYF.

The chain joins TRBV19 to TRBJ2-7; 9 bases align to TRBD2. With 3 bases clipped from V and 7 bases from J, the junction kept 4 bases outside the gene matches. The CDR3 is 13 amino acids. The germline CDR1 and CDR2 sequences are LNHDA and SQIVND (reference sequence). CDR3 in amino acids: CASSIGLAGEQYF. CDR3 bases: TGTGCCAGTAGTATCGGCCTAGCGGGGGAGCAGTACTTC. The full variable domain, in which reference TRBV19 and TRBJ2-7 provide the parts outside the CDR3, is DGGITQSPKYLFRKEGQNVTLSCEQNLNHDAMYWYRQDPGQGLRLIYYSQIVNDFQKGDIAEGYSVSREKKESFPLTVTSAQKNPTAFYLCASSIGLAGEQYFGPGTRLTVT.

The chain has TRBV10-3 and TRBJ1-4, with 10 positions matching TRBD1. Germline V lookup: CDR1 ENHRY, CDR2 SYGVKD. The J segment lost 8 bases and the V segment lost 6 bases, leaving 6 bases of the junction unmatched. This CDR3 is built from 14 residues. The CDR3 region is CAIRPGQGEEKLFF. The CDR3 DNA reads as TGTGCCATCAGGCCCGGACAGGGGGAAGAAAAACTGTTTTTT.

Only a few counts were recorded for this clone. The V gene is TRBV5-1, the J gene TRBJ2-5; a possible D gene is TRBD1 (6 bases). The V gene lost 0 bases and the J gene lost 1 base, with 16 bases spanning the gap. Looked up from germline, CDR1 is SGHRS and CDR2 is YFSETQ. This CDR3 comprises 17 residues. The DNA of the CDR3 is TGCGCCAGCAGCTTGGGGGCCGTCGTGGGGGCCCAAGAGACCCAGTACTTC. Residues: CASSLGAVVGAQETQYF.

This clone showed up just once. The V gene is TRBV2, the J gene TRBJ2-3; weak D call: TRBD1 (5 bases). Looked up from germline, CDR1 is SNHLY and CDR2 is FYNNEI. The CDR3 length is 13 residues. V dropped 6 bases and J dropped 2 bases, with 9 bases sitting between them. The CDR3 region has the DNA TGTGCCAGCAGATTGGACACCACAGATACGCAGTATTTT. Its protein product is CASRLDTTDTQYF. Looking up the rest from reference TRBV2 and TRBJ2-3 gives the full variable domain: EPEVTQTPSHQVTQMGQEVILRCVPISNHLYFYWYRQILGQKVEFLVSFYNNEISEKSEIFDDQFSVERPDGSNFTLKIRSTKLEDSAMYFCASRLDTTDTQYFGPGTRLTVL.